The clone carrying this T cell receptor beta chain was detected a few times. As to time point: pretreatment peripheral blood. The method was immunoSEQ multiplex PCR; TCRdb's version includes in-frame clones alone and lacks a portion of them. The sample has 32,000 or so clones; 84% are singletons. The data were taken from a study of PD-L1 blockade in urothelial cancer. The CDR3 is 14 amino acids. V lost 0 bases and J 4 bases, leaving 8 bases between the germline ends. Germline V gene lookup returns CDR1 SGHRS and CDR2 YFSETQ. The TCR sequence derives from a man aged 60 to 75 with urothelial cancer. V is TRBV5-1 and J is TRBJ1-3; D not certain. The sample here was PBMCs, taken around atezolizumab (anti-PD-L1) treatment. This CDR3 is CASSLAGYGNTIYF. Here the CDR3 DNA reads TGCGCCAGCAGCTTGGCGGGGTACGGAAACACCATATATTTT.